Each of the 12 T cell receptor beta chains below was sequenced from the same sample in a study of T cell responses to AZD1222 COVID-19 vaccine. The repertoire was sequenced with immunoSEQ multiplex PCR; TCRdb's copy has only in-frame clones and lacks some. The table shows approximately 100,000 clones, with around 90% occurring only once. Specimen: peripheral blood, collected 28 days after the second AZD1222 dose. These receptors were collected from an adult who received the AZD1222 COVID-19 vaccine.

The chain employs TRBV7-3 and TRBJ2-6; D might be TRBD1 (5 bases). V was trimmed by 1 base and J by 2 bases, leaving 9 bases between them. CDR1 is SGHTA and CDR2 is FQGTGA in the germline V gene. This CDR3 spans 16 amino acids. The CDR3 region has the DNA TGTGCCAGCAGCTTAATCTGGGGCGCTGGGGCCAACGTCCTGACTTTC. Translating it yields CASSLIWGAGANVLTF.

The rearrangement joins TRBV6-4 to TRBJ1-1; 9 bases agree with TRBD1. After removal of 7 bases from V and 3 bases from J, the junction contained 6 bases not matched to a gene. Germline CDR1 MRHNA, CDR2 SNTAGT. The CDR3 loop spans 14 amino acids. CDR3 amino acids: CASTRRDRDTEAFF. The CDR3 DNA reads TGTGCCAGCACCAGAAGGGACAGGGACACTGAAGCTTTCTTT.

The rearrangement uses TRBV4-3 and TRBJ2-5; TRBD2 agrees at 8 bases. Germline values: CDR1 LGHNA, CDR2 YSLEER. This CDR3 spans 17 amino acids. V gave up 0 bases and J gave up 1 base; unmatched junction bases: 7. CDR3 in DNA: TGCGCCAGCAGCCAAGATCTGATTAGCGGGGCCCAAGAGACCCAGTACTTC. Translated: CASSQDLISGAQETQYF.

The V and J genes are TRBV27 and TRBJ1-1; D may be TRBD1 (6 bases). CDR3 size: 14 residues. V dropped 6 bases and J dropped 1 base, with 12 bases sitting between them. In germline, CDR1 is MNHEY, CDR2 SMNVEV (reference sequence). Here the CDR3 reads CASRQQGGNTEAFF. The CDR3 bases are TGTGCCAGCAGGCAACAGGGTGGGAACACTGAAGCTTTCTTT.

This sequence joins TRBV2 and TRBJ2-7; D remains unclear. Germline CDR1 and CDR2: SNHLY and FYNNEI. The CDR3 runs 9 residues. V was shortened by 9 bases and J by 5 bases, with 5 bases between the two germline ends. CDR3 DNA sequence: TGTGCCAGGAAACACGAGCAGTACTTC. Protein: CARKHEQYF.

The rearrangement uses TRBV13 and TRBJ2-5; D assignment may be TRBD1 or TRBD2 (6 bases each). Trimming removed 5 bases at V and 5 bases at J, with 12 bases between. The CDR3 length is 13 residues. CDR1 is PRHDT, CDR2 FYEKMQ, per germline (reference sequence). The CDR3: CASSRGAGETQYF. The CDR3 DNA is TGTGCCAGCAGCAGGGGGGCCGGCGAGACCCAGTACTTC.

The chain recombines TRBV12-3 or TRBV12-4 with TRBJ1-2; D is ambiguous. The ends were cut back, 2 bases at V and 8 bases at J, with 9 bases in the middle. The CDR3 totals 12 residues. This CDR3 is CASSLLQEGYTF. CDR3 bases: TGTGCCAGCAGTTTATTGCAGGAGGGCTACACCTTC.

V gene TRBV5-1 combines with J gene TRBJ2-7; D ambiguous. The CDR3 has 15 residues. With 4 bases removed from V and 3 bases from J, the gap between germline ends came to 17 bases. Germline V gene lookup returns CDR1 SGHRS and CDR2 YFSETQ. DNA of the CDR3: TGCGCCAGCAGCGCCGGGCCAGATGTTTTCTACGAGCAGTACTTC. Amino acid sequence: CASSAGPDVFYEQYF.

This clone was detected only once. This chain uses TRBV27 with TRBJ2-7, with D possibly TRBD1 on 5 matching bases. Germline V gene lookup returns CDR1 MNHEY and CDR2 SMNVEV (reference sequence). Trimming shortened V by 5 bases and J by 3 bases, and 11 bases separated the two germline ends. This CDR3 spans 13 amino acids. CDR3 in amino acids: CASSRDSLYEQYF. CDR3 sequence (DNA): TGTGCCAGCAGTCGAGACAGCCTCTACGAGCAGTACTTC.

The chain links TRBV6-5 to TRBJ2-7; D is unclear. Germline lookup yields CDR1 MNHEY and CDR2 SVGAGI. The CDR3 has 13 residues. Trimming removed 4 bases from V and 5 bases from J, with 12 bases in between. CDR3 nucleotides: TGTGCCAGCAGTTTGGACGGGTGGGACGAGCAGTACTTC. This sequence encodes CASSLDGWDEQYF.

J is TRBJ1-2 and V is TRBV30; possibly TRBD1 for D (6 bases). CDR3 length equals 13 residues. The germline V gene encodes CDR1 GTSNPN and CDR2 SVGIG (reference sequence). Trimming left V 0 bases short and J 8 bases short, with 13 bases between. The CDR3 region has the DNA TGTGCCTGGAGTGTGGGACACATCGGCGGCTACACCTTC. It codes for CAWSVGHIGGYTF.

V is TRBV9 and J is TRBJ1-2; TRBD1 is a possible D gene (5 bases). V lost 0 bases to trimming and J lost 5 bases, with 14 bases between them. This CDR3 has 15 amino acids. Germline V gene lookup returns CDR1 SGDLS and CDR2 YYNGEE. This CDR3 is CASSVAGTLGYGYTF. DNA of the CDR3: TGTGCCAGCAGCGTAGCTGGGACCCTGGGGTATGGCTACACCTTC.